This T cell receptor beta chain was sequenced during a study of Tregs in tolerant kidney transplant recipients. Sequenced by immunoSEQ multiplex PCR; TCRdb stores in-frame clones only, minus some. The sample carries about 110,000 clones, roughly 90% recorded once. With regard to this clone: Antigen specificity is unknown.

Unstimulated Tregs (CD4+CD25+CD127-) and CD4+CD25- non-Tregs were sorted from PBMCs. Whole-study findings and limits: Tolerant patients' donor-specific Tregs expanded beyond overall Tregs, suggesting antigen-driven growth. The most relevant donor-specific Treg TCRbeta repertoire apparently came from expansion with activated donor B cells. No direct test of biological reproducibility was done here.

The CDR3 has 13 amino acids. The TCR was taken from a human donor who received a combined kidney and bone marrow transplant. The sample was CD4+ T cells from blood, taken before the transplant. The J gene is TRBJ1-2, the V gene TRBV21-1. TRBV21-1 is a pseudogene locus. CDR3 in amino acids: CASPNLGGKGYTF. DNA for the CDR3: TGTGCCAGCCCAAATCTGGGGGGGAAAGGCTACACCTTC.